The TCR beta chain described here comes from a study of cytomegalovirus exposure and HLA in healthy donors. General study findings and limits: A later analysis showed that HLA-associated TCR beta chains had undergone more clonal expansion than equally common others. Most of the CMV-associated TCR beta chains (in a later analysis) appeared to be HLA-restricted.

CDR1 is LNHNV, CDR2 YYDKDF, per germline (reference sequence). The V end lost 0 bases, the J end lost 5 bases, and 22 bases lay between the germline ends. CDR3 length: 18 amino acids. As regards this clone: The antigen is not known.

A multiplex PCR was run with 60 Vbeta primers and 13 Jbeta primers. Libraries were prepared by immunoSEQ multiplex PCR; TCRdb keeps only in-frame clonotypes and omits some of them. The sample contains some 130,000 clones, 82% of which appear only once. Sequenced sample: PBMCs. The clonotype originates from a woman aged 50 to 60 in good health and CMV-seropositive. V usage is TRBV15 and J usage is TRBJ1-1; the D gene is possibly TRBD1 (6 bases). In nucleotides, the CDR3 is TGTGCCACCAGCAGAGATAGTTGGGATCCGCGGGGGCATACTGAAGCTTTCTTT. It specifies CATSRDSWDPRGHTEAFF.